This TCR beta chain was observed in a study of T cell responses to AZD1222 COVID-19 vaccine. As for the study in general: Pooling was applied to second doses at about 4 or about 12 weeks.

The germline CDR1 and CDR2 sequences are WNHNN and SYGVQD (reference sequence). Trimming stripped 4 bases from V and 6 bases from J, with 8 bases between. CDR3 length equals 12 residues. As concerns this clone: Its antigen remains unknown.

Overall study results and limits: Nearly half of spike-specific TCRs reportedly target unmutated variant regions. Baseline testing showed seropositivity in only five or six AZD1222 recipients.

Some clones are missing from TCRdb's copy, which holds only in-frame ones; the method was immunoSEQ multiplex PCR. Here the sample spans about 150,000 clones, 80% to 90% being singletons. V usage is TRBV10-1 and J usage is TRBJ2-3; no definite D call. This material consisted of peripheral blood, taken on day 0 of AZD1222 vaccination. The TCR was taken from an adult in good health. CDR3 sequence: CASSGNRDTQYF. The CDR3 DNA follows: TGCGCCAGCAGTGGGAACCGGGATACGCAGTATTTT.